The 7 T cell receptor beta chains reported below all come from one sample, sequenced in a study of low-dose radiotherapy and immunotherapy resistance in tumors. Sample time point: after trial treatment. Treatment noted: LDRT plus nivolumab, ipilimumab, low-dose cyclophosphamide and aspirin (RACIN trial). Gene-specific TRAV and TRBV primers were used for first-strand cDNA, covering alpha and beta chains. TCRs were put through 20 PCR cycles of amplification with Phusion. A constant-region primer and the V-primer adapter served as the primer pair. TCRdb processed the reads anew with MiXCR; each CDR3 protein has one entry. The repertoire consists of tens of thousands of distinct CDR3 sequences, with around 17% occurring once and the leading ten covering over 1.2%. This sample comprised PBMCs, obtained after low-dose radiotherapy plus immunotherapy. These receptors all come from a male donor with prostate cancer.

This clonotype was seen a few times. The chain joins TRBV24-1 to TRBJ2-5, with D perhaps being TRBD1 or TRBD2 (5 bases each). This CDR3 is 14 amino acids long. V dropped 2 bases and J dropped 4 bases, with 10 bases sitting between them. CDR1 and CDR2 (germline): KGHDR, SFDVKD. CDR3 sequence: CATSDYGGGETQYF. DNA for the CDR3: TGTGCCACCAGTGATTACGGTGGGGGAGAGACCCAGTACTTC.

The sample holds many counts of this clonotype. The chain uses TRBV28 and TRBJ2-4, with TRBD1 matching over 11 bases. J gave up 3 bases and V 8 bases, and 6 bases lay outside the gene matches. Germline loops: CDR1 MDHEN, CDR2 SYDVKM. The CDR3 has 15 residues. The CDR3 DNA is TGTGCCAGCCGACGGGGGACAGGGGGCAAAAACATTCAGTACTTC. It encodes CASRRGTGGKNIQYF.

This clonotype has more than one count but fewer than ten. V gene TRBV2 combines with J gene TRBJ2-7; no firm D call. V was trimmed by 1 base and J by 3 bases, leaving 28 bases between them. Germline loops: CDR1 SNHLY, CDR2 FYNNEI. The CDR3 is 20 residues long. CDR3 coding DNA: TGTGCCAGCAGTGAAGAGGCGGAACCGATTACTTTTTATCCGGTCTACGAGCAGTACTTC. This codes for CASSEEAEPITFYPVYEQYF.

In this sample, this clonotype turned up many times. CDR3 protein: CASSQGRNRGRADTQYF. CDR3 in DNA: TGTGCCAGCAGCCAAGGCCGTAACAGGGGGCGCGCAGATACGCAGTATTTT. J is TRBJ2-3 and V is TRBV3-1, with 9 bases matching TRBD1. Unmatched junction bases numbered 9, after V lost 1 base and J lost 4 bases. The CDR3 extends over 17 amino acids. The germline V gene has CDR1 LGHDT and CDR2 YNNKEL (reference sequence).

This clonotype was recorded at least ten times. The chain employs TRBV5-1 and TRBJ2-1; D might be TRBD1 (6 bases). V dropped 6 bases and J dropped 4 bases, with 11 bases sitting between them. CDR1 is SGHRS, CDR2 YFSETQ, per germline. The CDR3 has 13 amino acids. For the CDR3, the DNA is TGCGCCAGCACCGGGACAACATACAATGAGCAGTTCTTC. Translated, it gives CASTGTTYNEQFF.

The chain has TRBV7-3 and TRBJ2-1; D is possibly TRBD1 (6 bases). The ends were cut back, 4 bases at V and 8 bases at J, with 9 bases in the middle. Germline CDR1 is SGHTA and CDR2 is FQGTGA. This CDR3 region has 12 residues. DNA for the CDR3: TGTGCCAGCAGCTCACAGGGTTATGAGCAGTTCTTC. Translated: CASSSQGYEQFF.

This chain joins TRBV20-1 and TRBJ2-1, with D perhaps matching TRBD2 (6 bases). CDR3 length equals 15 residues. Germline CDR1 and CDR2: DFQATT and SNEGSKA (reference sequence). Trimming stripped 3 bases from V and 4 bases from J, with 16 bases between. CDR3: CSASGGERTYNEQFF. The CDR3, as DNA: TGCAGTGCTAGCGGCGGGGAACGTACGTACAATGAGCAGTTCTTC.